The rows below give T cell receptor beta chains drawn from one sample of a study of Ad26.COV2.S vaccination and SARS-CoV-2 variants. Sequencing was performed with immunoSEQ multiplex PCR; in TCRdb, only in-frame clones are kept and a portion is missing. The profile shows 75,000 to 100,000 clones, around 82% of them singletons. Material: peripheral blood, obtained after recovery from COVID-19. The receptors were sampled from a human donor who had recovered from COVID-19. Both conserved end residues are part of each CDR3. The order of the fields is V gene, clone size, D gene, J gene, CDR3 protein, CDR3 DNA. The D gene is left open where the match is weak. The listing skips clone size in some rows; elsewhere it reads once, few, many or a size class.

V: TRBV18; size: once; D: TRBD1; J: TRBJ2-7; CDR3: CASSPLGQGAIYEQYF; DNA: TGTGCCAGCTCACCATTAGGGCAGGGGGCGATCTACGAGCAGTACTTC
V: TRBV5-1; size: -; D: -; J: TRBJ1-3; CDR3: CASSLALAGASGNTIYF; DNA: TGCGCCAGCAGCTTGGCGTTAGCGGGGGCCTCTGGAAACACCATATATTTT
V: TRBV10-3; size: -; D: -; J: TRBJ1-5; CDR3: CAISDKPPGQPQHF; DNA: TGTGCCATCAGTGACAAGCCCCCCGGTCAGCCCCAGCATTTT
V: TRBV21-1; size: -; D: -; J: TRBJ1-5; CDR3: CASSIRDRADQPQHF; DNA: TGTGCCAGCAGCATCCGGGACAGGGCAGATCAGCCCCAGCATTTT
V: TRBV7-8; size: once; D: -; J: TRBJ2-1; CDR3: CASGDYNEQFF; DNA: TGTGCCAGCGGAGACTACAATGAGCAGTTCTTC
V: TRBV27; size: -; D: TRBD2; J: TRBJ2-7; CDR3: CASRMGTSKYYEQYF; DNA: TGTGCCAGCAGGATGGGGACTAGCAAGTACTACGAGCAGTACTTC
V: TRBV7-2; size: -; D: TRBD2; J: TRBJ2-2; CDR3: CASSLVVTSGRLGTGELFF; DNA: TGTGCCAGCAGCTTAGTAGTGACTAGCGGGAGATTAGGCACCGGGGAGCTGTTTTTT
V: TRBV7-9; size: -; D: TRBD1; J: TRBJ1-3; CDR3: CASSLAGTGKGNTIYF; DNA: TGTGCCAGCAGCTTAGCGGGGACAGGGAAGGGAAACACCATATATTTT
V: TRBV15; size: once; D: -; J: TRBJ1-6; CDR3: CATSRDGTEYNSPLHF; DNA: TGTGCCACCAGCAGAGATGGGACGGAGTATAATTCACCCCTCCACTTT
V: TRBV4-1; size: -; D: -; J: TRBJ2-7; CDR3: CASSQAGYEQYF; DNA: TGCGCCAGCAGCCAAGCTGGCTACGAGCAGTACTTC
V: TRBV28; size: -; D: -; J: TRBJ2-7; CDR3: CASSPPLTQQYF; DNA: TGTGCCAGCAGCCCACCATTGACTCAGCAGTACTTC
V: TRBV7-2; size: few; D: -; J: TRBJ2-1; CDR3: CASSLTPRRVGDEQFF; DNA: TGTGCCAGCAGCTTGACACCACGACGGGTGGGGGATGAGCAGTTCTTC
V: TRBV28; size: few; D: -; J: TRBJ2-3; CDR3: CASILRPGEDTQYF; DNA: TGTGCCAGCATTCTACGTCCCGGGGAAGATACGCAGTATTTT
V: TRBV28; size: -; D: -; J: TRBJ1-1; CDR3: CASSLHRANTEAFF; DNA: TGTGCCAGCAGTTTACACAGGGCTAACACTGAAGCTTTCTTT
V: TRBV5-1; size: -; D: -; J: TRBJ1-1; CDR3: CASSPVIETEAFF; DNA: TGCGCCAGCAGCCCCGTAATTGAGACTGAAGCTTTCTTT
V: TRBV5-1; size: -; D: -; J: TRBJ1-2; CDR3: CASSPDKNRVRVYGYTF; DNA: TGCGCCAGCAGCCCAGACAAGAACAGGGTACGGGTCTATGGCTACACCTTC
V: TRBV9; size: few; D: -; J: TRBJ1-2; CDR3: CASSALQGGYTF; DNA: TGTGCCAGCAGCGCCCTGCAGGGAGGCTACACCTTC
V: TRBV4-3; size: -; D: TRBD2; J: TRBJ2-7; CDR3: CASSQDARTSGYEQYF; DNA: TGCGCCAGCAGCCAAGATGCCAGGACTAGCGGCTACGAGCAGTACTTC
V: TRBV7-9; size: few; D: TRBD2; J: TRBJ2-1; CDR3: CASRAGGGNEQFF; DNA: TGTGCCAGCAGGGCGGGAGGGGGCAATGAGCAGTTCTTC
V: TRBV7-3; size: -; D: TRBD2; J: TRBJ2-1; CDR3: CASSYRGGSGRNEQFF; DNA: TGTGCCAGCAGCTATAGGGGAGGTAGCGGGAGGAATGAGCAGTTCTTC
V: TRBV18; size: -; D: TRBD1; J: TRBJ1-5; CDR3: CASSRGTGHQPQHF; DNA: TGTGCCAGCTCGCGAGGGACAGGTCATCAGCCCCAGCATTTT
V: TRBV6-5; size: -; D: -; J: TRBJ1-1; CDR3: CASRGRMNTEAFF; DNA: TGTGCCAGCAGGGGACGGATGAACACTGAAGCTTTCTTT
V: TRBV5-4; size: -; D: TRBD2; J: TRBJ2-1; CDR3: CASSGPGTSGRTHYNEQFF; DNA: TGTGCCAGCAGCGGCCCCGGGACTAGCGGGAGGACCCACTACAATGAGCAGTTCTTC
V: TRBV7-2; size: -; D: -; J: TRBJ1-2; CDR3: CASSATGTGYTF; DNA: TGTGCCAGCAGCGCAACAGGGACCGGCTACACCTTC
V: TRBV5-1; size: -; D: -; J: TRBJ1-1; CDR3: CASSFAGANTEAFF; DNA: TGCGCCAGCAGCTTCGCGGGGGCGAACACTGAAGCTTTCTTT
V: TRBV7-3; size: -; D: -; J: TRBJ2-7; CDR3: CASSLGYQREQYF; DNA: TGTGCCAGCAGCTTAGGATACCAACGCGAGCAGTACTTC
V: TRBV12-3/TRBV12-4; size: many; D: -; J: TRBJ2-7; CDR3: CASSYRASGEQYF; DNA: TGTGCCAGCAGTTACAGGGCGTCGGGTGAGCAGTACTTC
V: TRBV2; size: few; D: -; J: TRBJ2-7; CDR3: CASPGLGYEQYF; DNA: TGTGCCAGTCCAGGGCTGGGGTACGAGCAGTACTTC
V: TRBV11-2; size: few; D: TRBD1; J: TRBJ1-1; CDR3: CASSSGWTGRWTEAFF; DNA: TGTGCCAGCAGCTCTGGGTGGACAGGGCGGTGGACTGAAGCTTTCTTT
V: TRBV27; size: -; D: TRBD2; J: TRBJ2-7; CDR3: CASRKAGVAYEQYF; DNA: TGTGCCAGCAGAAAAGCGGGAGTAGCTTACGAGCAGTACTTC
V: TRBV7-2; size: once; D: -; J: TRBJ1-2; CDR3: CASSLVRTDGYTF; DNA: TGTGCCAGCAGCTTAGTCAGGACTGATGGCTACACCTTC